The following is a T cell receptor (beta chain) sequence with its context. The antigen remains unidentified. Autoimmune disease history or systemic immunosuppression led to patients being barred. Using immunoSEQ multiplex PCR, the repertoire was profiled, and TCRdb retains in-frame clones only, with some absent. The data show more than 50,000 clones, around 92% seen once. This sample is part of a study of OX40 agonist ivuxolimab in advanced cancers. Overall study: Of mixed ages from about 23 to 79 and averaging 60 years, the group was 65% to 85% male. Whole-study results and caveats: Not determined was the antigen specificity of the expanded peripheral T cells.

V was trimmed by 5 bases and J by 5 bases, leaving 15 bases between them. Germline CDR1 reads PRHDT; CDR2 reads FYEKMQ (reference sequence). The CDR3 runs to 15 residues. The receptor's source is an adult with an advanced solid tumor such as melanoma, head and neck, liver or kidney cancer. Sequenced material: CD4+ or CD8+ T cells sorted from blood, taken in a trial of the OX40 agonist ivuxolimab. The chain recombines TRBV13 with TRBJ2-2; D might be TRBD2 (8 bases). The CDR3 nucleotides are TGTGCCAGCAGCCCCGGGGGGGGACAGACCGGGGAGCTGTTTTTT. Its translation is CASSPGGGQTGELFF.